Listed below are T cell receptor beta chains from one sample, sequenced in a study of T cell responses to AZD1222 COVID-19 vaccine. Repertoires were generated with immunoSEQ multiplex PCR, while TCRdb's copy carries only in-frame clones and drops some. The table lists approximately 94,000 clones, about 86% of them singletons, with less than 20% in the top ten. The starting material was peripheral blood, obtained on day 0 of AZD1222 vaccination. The receptors were gathered from an adult in good health. Each CDR3 is given with its conserved first and last residue. The D gene is left open where the match is weak. Clone size, where shown, is once, few, many, or a class for clones that have expanded.

abundance: once
v_gene: TRBV6-5
j_gene: TRBJ2-3
len: 15
d_gene: .
CDR3nt: TGTGCCAGCAGTTCTTTGAAGCGGCGCACAGATACGCAGTATTTT
CDR3aa: CASSSLKRRTDTQYF

abundance: .
v_gene: TRBV6-5
j_gene: TRBJ2-7
len: 15
d_gene: .
CDR3nt: TGTGCCAGCAGTTACACCCACGATGTCTCCTACGAGCAGTACTTC
CDR3aa: CASSYTHDVSYEQYF

abundance: .
v_gene: TRBV6-5
j_gene: TRBJ1-1
len: 14
d_gene: .
CDR3nt: TGTGCCAGCAGTCCACAAGGGGCATACACTGAAGCTTTCTTT
CDR3aa: CASSPQGAYTEAFF

abundance: .
v_gene: TRBV16
j_gene: TRBJ1-2
len: 16
d_gene: .
CDR3nt: TGTGCCAGCAGCCAACCCGTATCGGGAAGGAGGAATGAACACACCTTC
CDR3aa: CASSQPVSGRRNEHTF

abundance: once
v_gene: TRBV7-3
j_gene: TRBJ1-1
len: 16
d_gene: .
CDR3nt: TGTGCCAGCAGGCAAACAGGGAATGTGGAGAACACTGAAGCTTTCTTT
CDR3aa: CASRQTGNVENTEAFF

abundance: once
v_gene: TRBV7-9
j_gene: TRBJ2-2
len: 16
d_gene: .
CDR3nt: TGTGCCAGCAGCTTAGGCTTGGGCCAGAACACCGGGGAGCTGTTTTTT
CDR3aa: CASSLGLGQNTGELFF

abundance: .
v_gene: TRBV7-9
j_gene: TRBJ1-4
len: 14
d_gene: .
CDR3nt: TGTGCCAGCTCAGGACAGCCCTCTAATGAAAAACTGTTTTTT
CDR3aa: CASSGQPSNEKLFF

abundance: few
v_gene: TRBV7-9
j_gene: TRBJ1-5
len: 13
d_gene: .
CDR3nt: TGTGCCAGCAGCGAGGGGTTCAATCAGCCCCAGCATTTT
CDR3aa: CASSEGFNQPQHF

abundance: .
v_gene: TRBV11-2
j_gene: TRBJ1-1
len: 14
d_gene: TRBD1
CDR3nt: TGTGCCAGCAGCCCAGAGCAGGGGGAGGCTGAAGCTTTCTTT
CDR3aa: CASSPEQGEAEAFF

abundance: .
v_gene: TRBV29-1
j_gene: TRBJ2-5
len: 17
d_gene: TRBD2
CDR3nt: TGCAGCGTTGACGCACCCGGGACTAGCGGGAGGGGGGAGACCCAGTACTTC
CDR3aa: CSVDAPGTSGRGETQYF

abundance: .
v_gene: TRBV11-3
j_gene: TRBJ1-1
len: 15
d_gene: .
CDR3nt: TGTGCCAGCAGCTTAGCCGCTTTGAGAGACACTGAAGCTTTCTTT
CDR3aa: CASSLAALRDTEAFF

abundance: few
v_gene: TRBV20-1
j_gene: TRBJ1-2
len: 13
d_gene: .
CDR3nt: TGCAGTGCTAGTTTGGCAGCTAACTATGGCTACACCTTC
CDR3aa: CSASLAANYGYTF

abundance: .
v_gene: TRBV28
j_gene: TRBJ1-1
len: 18
d_gene: .
CDR3nt: TGTGCCAGCAGTTTTCCCGACCGTCCGATGGGGAGTAACACTGAAGCTTTCTTT
CDR3aa: CASSFPDRPMGSNTEAFF

abundance: .
v_gene: TRBV20-1
j_gene: TRBJ1-2
len: 15
d_gene: TRBD1
CDR3nt: TGCAGTGCTAGTGCTGAAACAGGGGGTCGGAATGGCTACACCTTC
CDR3aa: CSASAETGGRNGYTF

abundance: medium-sized
v_gene: TRBV7-9
j_gene: TRBJ1-2
len: 15
d_gene: .
CDR3nt: TGTGCCAGCAGCTCGTCGGTGGGTGGGGGCTATGGCTACACCTTC
CDR3aa: CASSSSVGGGYGYTF

abundance: few
v_gene: TRBV18
j_gene: TRBJ1-2
len: 14
d_gene: .
CDR3nt: TGTGCCAGCTCACAGGGGAGGCAGACCTATGGCTACACCTTC
CDR3aa: CASSQGRQTYGYTF

abundance: .
v_gene: TRBV29-1
j_gene: TRBJ1-1
len: 13
d_gene: .
CDR3nt: TGCAGCGCCTGGGCTCAGATGAACACTGAAGCTTTCTTT
CDR3aa: CSAWAQMNTEAFF

abundance: .
v_gene: TRBV6-5
j_gene: TRBJ2-7
len: 12
d_gene: TRBD2
CDR3nt: TGTGCCAGCGTCGGGAGGGCCGACGAGCAGTACTTC
CDR3aa: CASVGRADEQYF

abundance: once
v_gene: TRBV14
j_gene: TRBJ2-5
len: 17
d_gene: .
CDR3nt: TGTGCCAGCAGCCAAGAAGGTGTAGGAAGGTTACAAGAGACCCAGTACTTC
CDR3aa: CASSQEGVGRLQETQYF

abundance: few
v_gene: TRBV19
j_gene: TRBJ1-2
len: 13
d_gene: TRBD1
CDR3nt: TGTGCCAGTAGTCCACAGGGGTTCTATGGCTACACCTTC
CDR3aa: CASSPQGFYGYTF

abundance: .
v_gene: TRBV6-1
j_gene: TRBJ1-2
len: 15
d_gene: .
CDR3nt: TGTGCCAGCAGTGAAGTTGGGCAGGCGAACTATGGCTACACCTTC
CDR3aa: CASSEVGQANYGYTF

abundance: .
v_gene: TRBV7-8
j_gene: TRBJ2-5
len: 14
d_gene: .
CDR3nt: TGTGCCAGCAGCTTAGCGGGGACCGGAGAGACCCAGTACTTC
CDR3aa: CASSLAGTGETQYF

abundance: .
v_gene: TRBV19
j_gene: TRBJ1-5
len: 17
d_gene: .
CDR3nt: TGTGCCACCAGAGGGTGGGAGAGAAAAGTGGGGAATCAGCCCCAGCATTTT
CDR3aa: CATRGWERKVGNQPQHF

abundance: .
v_gene: TRBV7-2
j_gene: TRBJ1-3
len: 14
d_gene: TRBD1
CDR3nt: TGTGCCAGCAGCGCCGGGACAGCTGGAAACACCATATATTTT
CDR3aa: CASSAGTAGNTIYF

abundance: .
v_gene: TRBV9
j_gene: TRBJ1-1
len: 13
d_gene: .
CDR3nt: TGTGCCAGCAGCGTAGCTACGAACACTGAAGCTTTCTTT
CDR3aa: CASSVATNTEAFF

abundance: .
v_gene: TRBV18
j_gene: TRBJ1-2
len: 16
d_gene: .
CDR3nt: TGTGCCAGCTCGTCCGGCGAATTAGGCAACGTCTATGGCTACACCTTC
CDR3aa: CASSSGELGNVYGYTF

abundance: few
v_gene: TRBV2
j_gene: TRBJ1-2
len: 15
d_gene: .
CDR3nt: TGTGCCAGCAGTGATGGCGGGGGGATTAACTATGGCTACACCTTC
CDR3aa: CASSDGGGINYGYTF

abundance: .
v_gene: TRBV11-2
j_gene: TRBJ1-1
len: 15
d_gene: TRBD1
CDR3nt: TGTGCCAGCAGCTCCCCCAGGACAGGGGACACTGAAGCTTTCTTT
CDR3aa: CASSSPRTGDTEAFF

abundance: .
v_gene: TRBV5-5
j_gene: TRBJ1-1
len: 13
d_gene: .
CDR3nt: TGTGCCAGCAGCTTGGCGGGGAACACTGAAGCTTTCTTT
CDR3aa: CASSLAGNTEAFF

abundance: .
v_gene: TRBV10-3
j_gene: TRBJ1-2
len: 15
d_gene: .
CDR3nt: TGTGCCATCAGTGAGTCCGGGACGAAAATTTATGGCTACACCTTC
CDR3aa: CAISESGTKIYGYTF

abundance: .
v_gene: TRBV5-1
j_gene: TRBJ1-1
len: 14
d_gene: .
CDR3nt: TGCGCCAGCGCTCCGGGGACCATGAACACTGAAGCTTTCTTT
CDR3aa: CASAPGTMNTEAFF

abundance: .
v_gene: TRBV24-1
j_gene: TRBJ1-2
len: 15
d_gene: TRBD1
CDR3nt: TGTGCCACCAGTGGCTCAGGGGGAGACCTCTATGGCTACACCTTC
CDR3aa: CATSGSGGDLYGYTF

abundance: few
v_gene: TRBV19
j_gene: TRBJ1-2
len: 13
d_gene: .
CDR3nt: TGTGCCACCTCCCCAAACAAAAACTATGGCTACACCTTC
CDR3aa: CATSPNKNYGYTF

abundance: .
v_gene: TRBV19
j_gene: TRBJ1-2
len: 15
d_gene: .
CDR3nt: TGTGCCAGTAGTACACCCCCCCAGAAAATCTATGGCTACACCTTC
CDR3aa: CASSTPPQKIYGYTF

abundance: once
v_gene: TRBV10-1
j_gene: TRBJ1-3
len: 14
d_gene: TRBD1
CDR3nt: TGCGCCCTTCAGGGGGCGAACTCTGGAAACACCATATATTTT
CDR3aa: CALQGANSGNTIYF

abundance: .
v_gene: TRBV19
j_gene: TRBJ1-1
len: 13
d_gene: .
CDR3nt: TGTGCCAGTAGTAACCAACTGGACACTGAAGCTTTCTTT
CDR3aa: CASSNQLDTEAFF

abundance: .
v_gene: TRBV10-2
j_gene: TRBJ1-1
len: 13
d_gene: .
CDR3nt: TGCGCCAGCAGGCGGGCAGGGAACACTGAAGCTTTCTTT
CDR3aa: CASRRAGNTEAFF

abundance: .
v_gene: TRBV5-1
j_gene: TRBJ2-2
len: 13
d_gene: .
CDR3nt: TGCGCCAGCACTCCCCCGGGCACCGGGGAGCTGTTTTTT
CDR3aa: CASTPPGTGELFF

abundance: once
v_gene: TRBV3-1/TRBV3-2
j_gene: TRBJ2-2
len: 13
d_gene: .
CDR3nt: TGTGCCAGCAGCCAAGTTTGGACCGGGGAGCTGTTTTTT
CDR3aa: CASSQVWTGELFF

abundance: .
v_gene: TRBV24-1
j_gene: TRBJ2-3
len: 16
d_gene: .
CDR3nt: TGTGCCACCAGTGGCATGGACGGATTTGGCACAGATACGCAGTATTTT
CDR3aa: CATSGMDGFGTDTQYF

abundance: once
v_gene: TRBV27
j_gene: TRBJ1-2
len: 16
d_gene: TRBD1
CDR3nt: TGTGCCAGCAGTAACGCACCACTGGACAGGGCCTATGGCTACACCTTC
CDR3aa: CASSNAPLDRAYGYTF

abundance: .
v_gene: TRBV7-9
j_gene: TRBJ1-2
len: 15
d_gene: .
CDR3nt: TGTGCCAGCAGCCCCCAAGGGCCGGGGAACTATGGCTACACCTTC
CDR3aa: CASSPQGPGNYGYTF

abundance: .
v_gene: TRBV5-1
j_gene: TRBJ2-7
len: 14
d_gene: .
CDR3nt: TGCGCCAGCAGCTTGGCGCGAGCTGAACGGGAGCAGTACTTC
CDR3aa: CASSLARAEREQYF

abundance: .
v_gene: TRBV10-3
j_gene: TRBJ2-7
len: 16
d_gene: .
CDR3nt: TGTGCCATCAGTGAAGCAACTCCTCAGGGGCACTACGAGCAGTACTTC
CDR3aa: CAISEATPQGHYEQYF

abundance: few
v_gene: TRBV4-1
j_gene: TRBJ2-3
len: 13
d_gene: .
CDR3nt: TGCGCCAGCAGCCAAGATCAGGGCGTCACGCAGTATTTT
CDR3aa: CASSQDQGVTQYF

abundance: .
v_gene: TRBV14
j_gene: TRBJ1-5
len: 12
d_gene: .
CDR3nt: TGTGCCAGCAGCCAAGTCGGACAGCCCCAGCATTTT
CDR3aa: CASSQVGQPQHF